A single sample gave rise to the 32 T cell receptor beta chains below, sequenced in a study of T-cell memory formation after mild COVID-19. TCRdb itself ran the 5' RACE reads through MiXCR, one entry per CDR3 protein. The sample lists around 390,000 distinct CDR3 sequences, about 16% seen once, with 20% to 25% in the top ten. The sample was PBMCs or a T cell subset sorted from them (not recorded which). These receptors originate from a man aged 18 to 35 who had mild COVID-19 (a few samples of this study predate the infection). Cell type and time point are not known.

In this sample, this clonotype turned up a few times. The chain is built from TRBV21-1 and TRBJ1-1; TRBD1, as called in the table, went unchecked against the DNA. TRBV21-1 is assigned pseudogene status. The CDR3 length is 12 residues. The CDR3 loop is CASSPSTGRAFF. The CDR3 DNA sequence: TGTGCCAGCAGCCCTTCGACAGGGCGAGCTTTCTTT.

There are a few counts of this clonotype. The rearrangement links TRBV4-3 to TRBJ2-7; D perhaps matches TRBD2 (5 bases). CDR3 size: 20 residues. Germline CDR1 reads LGHNA; CDR2 reads YSLEER. Trimming removed 0 bases at V and 2 bases at J, with 26 bases between. CDR3 in DNA: TGCGCCAGCAGCCAAGACTTCCTTCATCCCCTACGGGGAACCGCCTACGAGCAGTACTTC. It specifies CASSQDFLHPLRGTAYEQYF.

In its sample, this clonotype was seen many times. V and J are TRBV6-2 or TRBV6-3 and TRBJ1-1; TRBD1 matches 8 bases. This CDR3 has 14 amino acids. J lost 0 bases, V lost 5 bases, and 2 bases had no gene match. CDR1 is MNHEY and CDR2 is SVGEGT in the germline V gene. This chain's CDR3 is CASSPTGVNTEAFF. CDR3 nucleotide sequence: TGTGCCAGCAGTCCGACAGGGGTGAACACTGAAGCTTTCTTT.

This clonotype was seen more than once but under ten times. The V and J genes are TRBV7-2 and TRBJ2-1; tentatively, D is TRBD2 (6 bases). CDR3 length: 15 amino acids. Looked up from germline, CDR1 is SGHTA and CDR2 is FQGNSA. V was trimmed by 2 bases and J by 2 bases, leaving 10 bases between them. The CDR3 spells CASSLRRGTYNEQFF. Here the CDR3 DNA reads TGTGCCAGCAGCTTAAGACGGGGGACCTACAATGAGCAGTTCTTC.

This clonotype was observed a handful of times. This sequence joins TRBV4-3 and TRBJ1-2; D is ambiguous. Germline V gene sequence: CDR1 LGHNA, CDR2 YSLEER. This CDR3 has 15 residues. V gave up 2 bases and J gave up 3 bases, with 13 bases separating them. The CDR3 DNA is TGCGCCAGCAGCCAAACCAGGTCCTTGGACTATGGCTACACCTTC. This codes for CASSQTRSLDYGYTF.

The chain couples TRBV6-2 or TRBV6-3 to TRBJ2-3; 11 bases map to TRBD2. This CDR3 region has 16 residues. Germline CDR1 is MNHEY and CDR2 is SVGEGT. The J segment lost 4 bases and the V segment lost 5 bases, leaving 8 bases of the junction unmatched. DNA for the CDR3: TGTGCCAGCAGTCGACTAGCGGGGAGGTCCGCAGATACGCAGTATTTT. As protein: CASSRLAGRSADTQYF.

In its sample, this clonotype was seen a few times. The chain's CDR3 is CASSQEDGGELFF. Written as DNA, the CDR3 is TGCGCCAGCAGCCAAGAAGATGGCGGGGAGCTGTTTTTT. The chain recombines TRBV4-1 with TRBJ2-2; no firm D call. CDR1 is MGHRA and CDR2 is YSYEKL in the germline V gene. The CDR3 totals 13 residues. The V end was cut by 0 bases, the J end by 7 bases, with 6 bases between.

This clonotype was counted a few times. The chain links TRBV29-1 to TRBJ1-2; D might be TRBD1 (5 bases). V dropped 6 bases and J dropped 4 bases, with 9 bases sitting between them. Germline assignment: CDR1 SQVTM and CDR2 ANQGSEA. This CDR3 has 11 amino acids. The CDR3 is CSVRDLYGYTF. The DNA for the CDR3 is TGCAGCGTAAGGGACCTCTATGGCTACACCTTC.

The CDR3 DNA reads TGTGCCAGCAGCTCGCAGGCGGGCTACAATGAGCAGTTCTTC. Encoded protein: CASSSQAGYNEQFF. This chain joins TRBV5-5 and TRBJ2-1; D perhaps matches TRBD2 (5 bases). Germline V lookup: CDR1 SGHKS, CDR2 YYEKEE (reference sequence). Trimming took off 3 bases at V and 3 bases at J, with 10 bases between the two ends. This CDR3 has 14 amino acids.

The chain carries TRBV5-5 and TRBJ2-1, with 9 bases that match TRBD1. This CDR3 contains 15 residues. The V and J ends lost 4 bases and 2 bases, in that order; junction bases with no gene match: 4. The V gene's germline CDR1 is SGHKS and CDR2 YYEKEE (reference sequence). The CDR3 is CASSPWDRAYNEQFF. The CDR3 nucleotides read TGTGCCAGCAGCCCTTGGGACAGGGCCTACAATGAGCAGTTCTTC.

This clonotype was observed at least ten times. The chain uses TRBV20-1 and TRBJ2-7; 12 nucleotides align to TRBD2. This CDR3 has 14 residues. The germline gives CDR1 DFQATT, CDR2 SNEGSKA (reference sequence). With V trimmed by 6 bases and J by 0 bases, 3 bases remained unmatched. DNA of the CDR3: TGCAGTGCCCTAGCGGGGGGGAGCTCCTACGAGCAGTACTTC. Residues: CSALAGGSSYEQYF.

DNA for the CDR3: TGCGCCAGCAGCCCGGACAGGGTCACTGAAGCTTTCTTT. Its protein product is CASSPDRVTEAFF. The V and J genes are TRBV5-1 and TRBJ1-1; 8 nucleotides match TRBD1. This CDR3 is 13 amino acids long. After removal of 4 bases from V and 4 bases from J, the junction contained 3 bases not matched to a gene. Germline V gene lookup returns CDR1 SGHRS and CDR2 YFSETQ.

The gene calls are TRBV18 and TRBJ1-2, with TRBD1 identical over 7 bases. Germline CDR1 is KGHSH and CDR2 is LQKENI. The ends lost 5 bases at V and 8 bases at J; junction bases unmatched: 11. CDR3 length: 14 residues. The CDR3 is CASSDLQGSRGYTF. The CDR3, as DNA: TGTGCCAGCTCAGATCTACAGGGGAGCCGCGGCTACACCTTC.

Many counts were recorded for this clonotype. The chain combines TRBV7-9 with TRBJ1-6, with unresolved D. Germline CDR1 and CDR2: SEHNR and FQNEAQ (reference sequence). V shed 3 bases and J shed 11 bases, with 8 bases lying between them. This CDR3 comprises 12 residues. The chain's CDR3 is CASSFTDPPLHF. The DNA for the CDR3 is TGTGCCAGCAGCTTTACAGACCCACCCCTCCACTTT.

The chain joins TRBV25-1 to TRBJ1-2, with D uncertain. Trimming left V 5 bases short and J 3 bases short, with 10 bases between. The CDR3 totals 13 residues. Looked up from germline, CDR1 is MGHDK and CDR2 is SYGVNS. The CDR3 protein is CASSLDVYYGYTF. The CDR3 region has the DNA TGTGCCAGCAGTCTGGACGTCTACTATGGCTACACCTTC.

This clonotype appeared a few times. The chain carries TRBV7-3 and TRBJ2-7; D unclear. CDR1 SGHTA and CDR2 FQGTGA come from the germline V gene. Deletions cut 0 bases from V and 6 bases from J, with 9 bases between. The CDR3 is 13 amino acids. CDR3 nucleotides: TGTGCCAGCAGCTTAACTCGCGAATCCGAGCAGTACGTC. As protein: CASSLTRESEQYV.

This clonotype was picked up many times. The rearrangement links TRBV10-3 to TRBJ1-5; 7 bases are shared with TRBD1. The V and J ends lost 6 bases and 4 bases, in that order; junction bases with no gene match: 3. The CDR3 sequence is 13 residues long. Germline loops: CDR1 ENHRY, CDR2 SYGVKD. The CDR3 sequence is CAISGTENQPQHF. For the CDR3, the DNA is TGTGCCATCAGCGGGACAGAGAATCAGCCCCAGCATTTT.

V is TRBV5-1 and J is TRBJ2-7, with D uncertain. V dropped 1 base and J dropped 3 bases, with 11 bases sitting between them. The CDR3 sequence is 14 residues long. Germline V gives CDR1 SGHRS, CDR2 YFSETQ. This CDR3 is CASSLSIGNYEQYV. CDR3 coding DNA: TGCGCCAGCAGCTTGTCCATAGGGAACTACGAGCAGTACGTC.

This clonotype showed up just a few times. The chain joins TRBV28 to TRBJ2-1; 9 bases are a match to TRBD1. CDR1 and CDR2 (germline): MDHEN, SYDVKM. The V gene end was trimmed by 6 bases and the J gene end by 3 bases; junction bases not matched to a gene: 6. The CDR3 length is 15 residues. CDR3 coding DNA: TGTGCCAGCAGCCGGGACAGGGAGCACTACAATGAGCAGTTCTTC. This sequence encodes CASSRDREHYNEQFF.

This clonotype was counted at least ten times. This chain connects TRBV4-3 to TRBJ2-3, with 10 bases that match TRBD2. CDR1 LGHNA and CDR2 YSLEER come from the germline V gene. V lost 0 bases to trimming and J lost 5 bases; unmatched junction nucleotides: 5. The CDR3 sequence is 16 residues long. The DNA for the CDR3 is TGCGCCAGCAGCCAAGATCTGGGACTAGCGATAGATACGCAGTATTTT. Translated, it gives CASSQDLGLAIDTQYF.

This clonotype occurred a few times. The V gene is TRBV11-2, the J gene TRBJ2-3, with a tentative D call TRBD2 (5 bases). The ends were cut back, 6 bases at V and 5 bases at J, with 12 bases in the middle. This CDR3 comprises 13 residues. Germline values: CDR1 SGHAT, CDR2 FQNNGV. The DNA for the CDR3 is TGTGCCAGCAGGCCTTCGGGGAGAGATACGCAGTATTTT. Translation: CASRPSGRDTQYF.

A note on this clonotype: At one end the junction does not follow the germline gene, possibly because of a read error. The V and J genes are TRBV7-2 and TRBJ2-1; 11 positions match TRBD2. CDR1 and CDR2 (germline): SGHTA, FQGNSA. The CDR3 consists of 14 residues. The CDR3 region is CASSVAGGPIRSFF. The CDR3 region has the DNA TGTGCCAGCAGCGTAGCGGGGGGGCCAATTCGCTCGTTCTTC.

The rearrangement links TRBV7-8 to TRBJ1-6; D is unclear. Trimming stripped 5 bases from V and 11 bases from J, with 10 bases between. There are 12 residues in the CDR3. The germline gives CDR1 SGHVS, CDR2 FQNEAQ. The CDR3 region is CASSGRRPPLHF. In DNA form, the CDR3 reads TGTGCCAGCAGCGGCCGGAGACCACCCCTCCACTTT.

The V gene is TRBV4-1, the J gene TRBJ2-1; D is perhaps TRBD1 or TRBD2 (5 bases each). Per the germline V gene, CDR1 is MGHRA and CDR2 is YSYEKL. V was pared by 2 bases and J by 8 bases, with 10 bases between. The CDR3 length is 13 residues. The CDR3 DNA sequence: TGCGCCAGCAGCCAAAGGGACGTCGATGAGCAGTTCTTC. Translation: CASSQRDVDEQFF.

This clonotype has just a few counts. The J gene is TRBJ2-5, the V gene TRBV5-1, with D unresolved. The CDR3 extends over 11 amino acids. Germline V gene sequence: CDR1 SGHRS, CDR2 YFSETQ. Trimming removed 5 bases from V and 1 base from J, with 3 bases in between. The CDR3 loop reads CASRGQETQYF. In nucleotides, the CDR3 is TGCGCCAGCAGGGGCCAAGAGACCCAGTACTTC.

This clonotype occurred a few times. V usage is TRBV6-2 or TRBV6-3 and J usage is TRBJ2-7, with 13 positions matching TRBD2. This CDR3 region has 17 residues. CDR1 is MNHEY and CDR2 is SVGEGT in the germline V gene. The V gene end was trimmed by 5 bases and the J gene end by 5 bases; junction bases not matched to a gene: 12. The DNA of the CDR3 is TGTGCCAGCAGTAGGCTACTAGCGGGGGGGCTTTCCGACGAGCAGTACTTC. It codes for CASSRLLAGGLSDEQYF.

This clonotype was observed at least ten times. The CDR3 DNA follows: TGTGCCAGCTCGTCGTACGGTCACCAAGAGACCCAGTACTTC. It translates to CASSSYGHQETQYF. This rearrangement joins TRBV18 to TRBJ2-5, with unresolved D. Deletions cut 6 bases from V and 0 bases from J, with 11 bases between. CDR1 KGHSH and CDR2 LQKENI come from the germline V gene. The CDR3 runs to 14 residues.

The chain carries TRBV20-1 and TRBJ2-3; TRBD2 matches at 9 bases. The CDR3 spans 20 residues. CDR1 is DFQATT and CDR2 is SNEGSKA in the germline V gene (reference sequence). The V and J ends lost 0 bases and 6 bases, in that order; junction bases with no gene match: 22. The chain's CDR3 is CSARDLQAGGLVSSADTQYF. CDR3 sequence (DNA): TGCAGTGCTAGAGATTTACAAGCGGGGGGCCTCGTTTCCTCGGCGGATACGCAGTATTTT.

The J gene is TRBJ2-3, the V gene TRBV7-9, with D possibly TRBD1 on 6 matching bases. V lost 4 bases and J lost 2, with 19 bases in between. This CDR3 contains 17 residues. Per germline, CDR1 SEHNR and CDR2 FQNEAQ (reference sequence). The CDR3 region has the DNA TGTGCCAGCAGCTCAGACTTACGGGACAAACACACAGATACGCAGTATTTT. Residues: CASSSDLRDKHTDTQYF. The full variable domain, with the rest looked up from reference TRBV7-9 and TRBJ2-3, is DTGVSQNPRHKITKRGQNVTFRCDPISEHNRLYWYRQTLGQGPEFLTYFQNEAQLEKSRLLSDRFSAERPKGSFSTLEIQRTEQGDSAMYLCASSSDLRDKHTDTQYFGPGTRLTVL.

A few counts support this clonotype. This chain links TRBV12-5 with TRBJ1-1, with D unresolved. V shed 6 bases and J shed 8 bases, with 10 bases lying between them. CDR3 length equals 11 residues. Germline CDR1 LGHNT, CDR2 FRNRAP. CDR3 sequence reads: CASGSSGEAFF. The CDR3 DNA reads as TGTGCTAGTGGCAGCTCAGGAGAAGCTTTCTTT.

This chain links TRBV6-6 with TRBJ1-2, with D perhaps TRBD1 (5 bases). The CDR3 has 16 amino acids. Germline V gives CDR1 MNHNY, CDR2 SVGAGI (reference sequence). V was cut by 0 bases and J by 5 bases, with 16 bases left in between. The CDR3 nucleotides are TGTGCCAGCAGTTACTCGATGGCGACAGACTTATATGGCTACACCTTC. Amino acids: CASSYSMATDLYGYTF.

This clonotype was seen a few times. V gene TRBV14 combines with J gene TRBJ2-3; D could derive from TRBD1 or TRBD2 (5 bases each). V was cut by 0 bases and J by 9 bases, with 22 bases left in between. Per germline, CDR1 SGHDN and CDR2 FVKESK. The CDR3 is made up of 17 amino acids. The CDR3 DNA reads as TGTGCCAGCAGCCAAGATCGAGGGGCCGTCCTTCGTGGAACGCAGTATTTT. Translating gives CASSQDRGAVLRGTQYF.